This T cell receptor (beta chain) was recorded in a study of blood T cell repertoires in COVID-19. Germline V CDR1 and CDR2: MDHEN, SYDVKM. Trimming removed 8 bases from V and 4 bases from J; junction bases left unmatched: 15. The CDR3 sequence is 18 residues long. Original analysis: For nucleated cells, counts were estimated from reference gene primer amplification. Method: immunoSEQ multiplex PCR; TCRdb's copy keeps in-frame clones and lacks some. V, J and clone size reflect that table, while D and trimming were determined from the DNA. Of about 52,000 clones detected, around 92% appear once; the ten largest clones hold roughly 10%.

The chain carries TRBV28 and TRBJ2-2, with TRBD2 matching over 11 bases. The source material was peripheral blood. The sequence came from a man older than 75 with active or convalescent COVID-19. CDR3 coding DNA: TGTGCCAGCTCCTTAGCGGGAGGGCCTTCTTCTGGCACCGGGGAGCTGTTTTTT. Its protein product is CASSLAGGPSSGTGELFF.